This passage covers 15 T cell receptor beta chains from one sample sequenced in a study of T cell changes during pregnancy in multiple sclerosis. Assay: immunoSEQ multiplex PCR; the TCRdb copy retains only in-frame clones and omits some. Of about 69,000 clones listed, roughly 92% are singletons. The sample in question was peripheral blood, obtained in the third trimester of pregnancy. The receptor set was obtained from a female donor in good health, enrolled as a control in a pregnancy study.

The chain is built from TRBV30 and TRBJ1-2, with 10 bases that match TRBD1. The CDR3 contains 14 residues. V dropped 0 bases and J dropped 6; count of bases not matched to a gene: 4. The germline CDR1 and CDR2 sequences are GTSNPN and SVGIG (reference sequence). CDR3 residues: CAWSVMGQGNGYTF. CDR3 sequence (DNA): TGTGCCTGGAGTGTAATGGGACAGGGGAATGGCTACACCTTC.

The chain couples TRBV28 to TRBJ2-7, with 7 positions matching TRBD1. The junction had 7 bases not matched to a gene; V was cut back by 6 bases and J by 2 bases. The CDR3 runs 14 residues. Looked up from germline, CDR1 is MDHEN and CDR2 is SYDVKM. As DNA, the CDR3 is TGTGCCAGCAGAGCAGGGGGAACTACCTACGAGCAGTACTTC. Amino acid sequence: CASRAGGTTYEQYF.

J is TRBJ1-4 and V is TRBV15; 7 positions agree with TRBD1. CDR1 and CDR2 (germline): LNHNV, YYDKDF (reference sequence). Trimming at V came to 4 bases and at J to 3 bases, leaving 5 bases not matched to a gene. The CDR3 contains 15 residues. CDR3 sequence: CATSTGGHPNEKLFF. The DNA of the CDR3 is TGTGCCACCAGCACAGGGGGTCATCCTAATGAAAAACTGTTTTTT.

The gene calls are TRBV28 and TRBJ2-1, with D maybe TRBD2 (6 bases). This CDR3 is 13 amino acids long. The germline gives CDR1 MDHEN, CDR2 SYDVKM. Trimming left V 3 bases short and J 5 bases short, with 8 bases between. The CDR3 DNA follows: TGTGCCAGCAGTTTGGTAGCGGACAATGAGCAGTTCTTC. Translated: CASSLVADNEQFF. Together with reference TRBV28 and TRBJ2-1, the CDR3 gives the full variable domain: DVKVTQSSRYLVKRTGEKVFLECVQDMDHENMFWYRQDPGLGLRLIYFSYDVKMKEKGDIPEGYSVSREKKERFSLILESASTNQTSMYLCASSLVADNEQFFGPGTRLTVL.

The CDR3: CAWSSGIGSNEQFF. The CDR3 DNA sequence: TGTGCCTGGAGTAGCGGGATCGGGAGCAATGAGCAGTTCTTC. The rearrangement uses TRBV30 and TRBJ2-1, with TRBD2 matching 7 bases. The CDR3 totals 14 residues. CDR1 and CDR2 (germline): GTSNPN, SVGIG (reference sequence). V was pared by 2 bases and J by 6 bases, with 7 bases of the junction left unmatched.

This rearrangement joins TRBV28 to TRBJ2-7; TRBD2 agrees at 12 bases. V lost 5 bases to trimming and J lost 5 bases; unmatched junction nucleotides: 7. CDR1 and CDR2 (germline): MDHEN, SYDVKM. The CDR3 is 15 residues long. The CDR3 region is CASSRLAGGGNEQYF. The DNA for the CDR3 is TGTGCCAGCAGTCGTCTAGCGGGAGGGGGCAACGAGCAGTACTTC.

J is TRBJ1-2 and V is TRBV7-9; D not resolved. Trimming took off 2 bases at V and 0 bases at J, with 13 bases between the two ends. In germline, CDR1 is SEHNR, CDR2 FQNEAQ (reference sequence). The CDR3 runs 16 residues. CDR3: CASSLSALGTNYGYTF. The CDR3, as DNA: TGTGCCAGCAGCTTATCCGCCCTCGGTACTAACTATGGCTACACCTTC.

The genes are TRBV27 and TRBJ2-1; a weak D match, TRBD1 (5 bases). This CDR3 is built from 15 residues. V was shortened by 4 bases and J by 3 bases, with 13 bases between the two germline ends. Per the germline V gene, CDR1 is MNHEY and CDR2 is SMNVEV (reference sequence). The CDR3: CASSWGANGYNEQFF. As DNA, the CDR3 is TGTGCCAGCAGTTGGGGCGCGAATGGCTACAATGAGCAGTTCTTC.

The V gene is TRBV5-1, the J gene TRBJ2-5; maybe TRBD1 (6 bases). Germline CDR1 and CDR2: SGHRS and YFSETQ. The CDR3 is 17 amino acids. V lost 3 bases, J lost 1 base, and 19 bases lay in between. Here the CDR3 DNA reads TGCGCCAGCAGCTCCAGGGGATTGCGGCCTGGCCAAGAGACCCAGTACTTC. Encoded protein: CASSSRGLRPGQETQYF.

The chain couples TRBV9 to TRBJ1-2, with TRBD1 matching 8 bases. The CDR3 extends over 15 amino acids. Germline CDR1 reads SGDLS; CDR2 reads YYNGEE. Trimming removed 3 bases from V and 3 bases from J; junction bases left unmatched: 7. This CDR3 reads CASSADVTGDYGYTF. The DNA of the CDR3 is TGTGCCAGCAGCGCCGACGTGACAGGGGACTATGGCTACACCTTC.

The chain joins TRBV6-6 to TRBJ2-1; 8 bases match TRBD1. The CDR3 totals 15 residues. Germline V CDR1 and CDR2: MNHNY, SVGAGI (reference sequence). With V trimmed by 5 bases and J by 8 bases, 11 bases remained unmatched. The CDR3 DNA is TGTGCCAGCAGTAACCAGGGGGCACACGGGGATGAGCAGTTCTTC. It translates to CASSNQGAHGDEQFF.

In its sample, this clone was seen many times. The genes are TRBV6-1 and TRBJ2-7, with TRBD2 as a possible D gene (5 bases). CDR1 and CDR2 (germline): MNHNS, SASEGT. The CDR3 runs 15 residues. The germline V and J ends were trimmed by 1 base and 0 bases, with 10 bases remaining between them. The CDR3 sequence is CASSEEDSSSYEQYF. Written as DNA, the CDR3 is TGTGCCAGCAGTGAAGAGGACTCTTCCTCCTACGAGCAGTACTTC.

The V gene is TRBV6-6, the J gene TRBJ1-6; TRBD1 aligns across 9 bases. V shed 11 bases, J shed 8 bases, and the junction held 4 bases outside the gene matches. CDR3 length: 12 amino acids. CDR1 is MNHNY and CDR2 is SVGAGI in the germline V gene (reference sequence). CDR3 residues: CAGGDRDSPLHF. The DNA for the CDR3 is TGTGCCGGGGGGGACAGGGATTCACCCCTCCACTTT.

The chain couples TRBV4-2 to TRBJ2-4; 7 nucleotides align to TRBD1. The ends lost 1 base at V and 4 bases at J; junction bases unmatched: 1. The germline V gene has CDR1 LGHNA and CDR2 YNFKEQ. CDR3 length: 14 amino acids. CDR3 amino acids: CASSQAGGKNIQYF. Written as DNA, the CDR3 is TGTGCCAGCAGCCAAGCAGGGGGAAAAAACATTCAGTACTTC.

The chain is built from TRBV23-1 and TRBJ2-1; TRBD2 might be the D (6 bases). TRBV23-1 is reported as an ORF; its role is uncertain. The CDR3 extends over 18 amino acids. V shed 4 bases and J shed 4 bases, with 23 bases lying between them. CDR3 sequence: CASSLGVGGPNRYNEQFF. The CDR3 coding sequence is TGCGCCAGCAGTCTTGGGGTGGGAGGCCCAAACCGATACAATGAGCAGTTCTTC.